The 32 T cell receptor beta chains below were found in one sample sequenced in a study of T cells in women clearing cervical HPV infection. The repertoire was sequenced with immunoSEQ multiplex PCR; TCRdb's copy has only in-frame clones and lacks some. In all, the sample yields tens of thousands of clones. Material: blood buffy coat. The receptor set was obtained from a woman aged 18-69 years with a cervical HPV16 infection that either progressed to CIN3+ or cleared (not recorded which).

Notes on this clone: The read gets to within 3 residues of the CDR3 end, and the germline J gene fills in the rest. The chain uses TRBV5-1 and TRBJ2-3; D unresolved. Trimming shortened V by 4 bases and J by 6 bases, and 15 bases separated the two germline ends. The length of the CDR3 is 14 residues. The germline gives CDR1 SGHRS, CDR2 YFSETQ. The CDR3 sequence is CASSTLPGRDTQYF. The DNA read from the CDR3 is TGCGCCAGCAGCACGCTACCGGGTCGGGATACG.

The CDR3 loop is CASSPRTGSDTQYF. The CDR3 DNA, read in part, is TGCGCCAGCAGCCCCCGGACAGGGTCAGATACG. The gene calls are TRBV5-1 and TRBJ2-3, with TRBD1 identical over 8 bases. The CDR3 end falls 3 residues outside the read, so it is completed with the germline J gene. The CDR3 runs 14 residues. Per the germline V gene, CDR1 is SGHRS and CDR2 is YFSETQ. V was clipped by 4 bases and J by 4 bases; unmatched bases: 5. The full variable domain, with the rest looked up from reference TRBV5-1 and TRBJ2-3, is KAGVTQTPRYLIKTRGQQVTLSCSPISGHRSVSWYQQTPGQGLQFLFEYFSETQRNKGNFPGRFSGRQFSNSRSEMNVSTLELGDSALYLCASSPRTGSDTQYFGPGTRLTVL.

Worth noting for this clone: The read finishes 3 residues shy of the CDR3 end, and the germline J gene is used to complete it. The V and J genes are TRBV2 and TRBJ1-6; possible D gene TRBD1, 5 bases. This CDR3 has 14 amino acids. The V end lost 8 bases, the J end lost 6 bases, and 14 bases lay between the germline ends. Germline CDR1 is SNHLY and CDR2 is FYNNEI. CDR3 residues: CASVLGLINSPLHF. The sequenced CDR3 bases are TGTGCCAGCGTGCTGGGACTTATTAATTCACCC.

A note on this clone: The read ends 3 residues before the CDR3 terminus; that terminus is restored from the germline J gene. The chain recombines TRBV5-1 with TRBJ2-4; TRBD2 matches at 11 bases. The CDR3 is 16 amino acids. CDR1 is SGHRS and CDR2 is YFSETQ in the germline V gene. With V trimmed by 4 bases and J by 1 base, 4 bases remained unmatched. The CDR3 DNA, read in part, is TGCGCCAGCAGCGGGACTAGCGGCACCGCCAAAAACATT. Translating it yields CASSGTSGTAKNI. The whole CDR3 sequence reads CASSGTSGTAKNIQYF.

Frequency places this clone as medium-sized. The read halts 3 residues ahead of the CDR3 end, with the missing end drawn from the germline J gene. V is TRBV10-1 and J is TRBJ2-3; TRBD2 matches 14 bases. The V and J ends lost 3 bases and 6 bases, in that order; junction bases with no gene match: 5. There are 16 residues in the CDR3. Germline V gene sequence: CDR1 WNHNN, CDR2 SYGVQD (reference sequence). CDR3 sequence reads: CASSEGTSGRRDTQYF. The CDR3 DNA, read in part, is TGCGCCAGCAGTGAAGGGACTAGCGGGAGACGCGATACG.

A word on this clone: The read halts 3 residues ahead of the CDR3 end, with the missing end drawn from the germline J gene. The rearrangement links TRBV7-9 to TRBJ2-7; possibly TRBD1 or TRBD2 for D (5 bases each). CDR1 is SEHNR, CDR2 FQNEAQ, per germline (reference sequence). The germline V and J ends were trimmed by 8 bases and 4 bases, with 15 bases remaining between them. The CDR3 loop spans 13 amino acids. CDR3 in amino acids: CASRKTEGYEQYF. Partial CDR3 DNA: TGTGCCAGCCGGAAAACCGAGGGGTACGAG.

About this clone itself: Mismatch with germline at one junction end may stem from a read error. This CDR3 reads CASSQGIRQGNTGELFF. CDR3 DNA, as far as it was read: TGCGCCAGCAGCCAAGGTATTAGGCAGGGGAACACCGGGGAG. The chain links TRBV4-2 to TRBJ2-2, with D perhaps matching TRBD1 (5 bases). Coverage ceases 3 residues before the CDR3 finishes, and the germline J gene fills in the end. The CDR3 extends over 17 amino acids. Germline V gene data show CDR1 as LGHNA and CDR2 as YNFKEQ.

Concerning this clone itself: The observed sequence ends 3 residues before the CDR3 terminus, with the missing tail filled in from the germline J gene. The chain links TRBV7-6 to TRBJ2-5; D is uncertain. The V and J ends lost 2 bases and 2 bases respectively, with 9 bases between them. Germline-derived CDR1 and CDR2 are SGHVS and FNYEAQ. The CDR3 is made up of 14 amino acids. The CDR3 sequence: CASSLLSPQETQYF. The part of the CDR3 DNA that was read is TGTGCCAGCAGCTTATTGTCCCCTCAAGAGACC.

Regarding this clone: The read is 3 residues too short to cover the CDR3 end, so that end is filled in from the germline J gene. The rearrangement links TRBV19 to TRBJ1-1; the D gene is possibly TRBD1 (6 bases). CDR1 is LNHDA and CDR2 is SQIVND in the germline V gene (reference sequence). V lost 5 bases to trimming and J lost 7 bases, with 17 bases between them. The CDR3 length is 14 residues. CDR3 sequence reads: CASSQDSFSFEAFF. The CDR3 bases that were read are TGTGCCAGTAGTCAGGACAGTTTTTCTTTTGAA. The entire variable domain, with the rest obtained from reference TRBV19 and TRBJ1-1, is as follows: DGGITQSPKYLFRKEGQNVTLSCEQNLNHDAMYWYRQDPGQGLRLIYYSQIVNDFQKGDIAEGYSVSREKKESFPLTVTSAQKNPTAFYLCASSQDSFSFEAFFGQGTRLTVV.

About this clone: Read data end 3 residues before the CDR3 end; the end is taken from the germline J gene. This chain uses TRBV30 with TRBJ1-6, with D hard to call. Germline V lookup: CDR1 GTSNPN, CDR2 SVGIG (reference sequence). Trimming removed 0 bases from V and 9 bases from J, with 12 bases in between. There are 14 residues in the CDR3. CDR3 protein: CAWSVRAVGSPLHF. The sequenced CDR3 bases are TGTGCCTGGAGTGTAAGGGCTGTTGGTTCACCC.

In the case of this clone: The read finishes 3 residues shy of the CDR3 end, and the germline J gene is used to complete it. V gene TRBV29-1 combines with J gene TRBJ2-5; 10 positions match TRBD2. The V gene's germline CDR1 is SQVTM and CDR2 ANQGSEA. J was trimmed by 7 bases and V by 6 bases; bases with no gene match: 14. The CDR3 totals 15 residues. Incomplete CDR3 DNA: TGCAGCGTCGAGGGAGCGGGAGGGCCTTCGGGGACC. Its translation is CSVEGAGGPSGT. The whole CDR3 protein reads CSVEGAGGPSGTQYF.

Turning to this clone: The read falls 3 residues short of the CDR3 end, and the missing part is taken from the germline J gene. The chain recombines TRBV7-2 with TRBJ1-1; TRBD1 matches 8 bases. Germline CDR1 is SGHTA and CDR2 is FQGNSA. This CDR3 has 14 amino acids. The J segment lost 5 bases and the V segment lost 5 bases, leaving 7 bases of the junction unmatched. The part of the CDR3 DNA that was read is TGTGCCAGCAGCCCCCGGACAGGGAGGACTGAA. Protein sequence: CASSPRTGRTE. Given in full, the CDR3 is CASSPRTGRTEAFF. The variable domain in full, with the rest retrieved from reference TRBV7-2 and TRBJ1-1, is GAGVSQSPSNKVTEKGKDVELRCDPISGHTALYWYRQSLGQGLEFLIYFQGNSAPDKSGLPSDRFSAERTGGSVSTLTIQRTQQEDSAVYLCASSPRTGRTEAFFGQGTRLTVV.

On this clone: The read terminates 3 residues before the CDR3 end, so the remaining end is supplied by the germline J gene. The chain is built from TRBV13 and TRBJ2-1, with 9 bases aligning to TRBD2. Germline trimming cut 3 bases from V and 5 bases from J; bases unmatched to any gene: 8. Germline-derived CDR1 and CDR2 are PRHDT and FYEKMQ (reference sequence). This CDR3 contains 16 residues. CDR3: CASSFPTQREDNEQFF. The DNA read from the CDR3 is TGTGCCAGCAGCTTCCCCACCCAGCGGGAGGACAATGAG.

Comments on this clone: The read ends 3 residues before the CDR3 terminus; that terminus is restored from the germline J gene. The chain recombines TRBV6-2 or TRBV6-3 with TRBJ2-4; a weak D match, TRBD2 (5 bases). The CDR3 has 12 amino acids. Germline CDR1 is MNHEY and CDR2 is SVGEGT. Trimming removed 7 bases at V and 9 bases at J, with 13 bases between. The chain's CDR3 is CASTFGVGIQYF. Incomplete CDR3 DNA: TGTGCCAGCACCTTCGGGGTTGGCATT.

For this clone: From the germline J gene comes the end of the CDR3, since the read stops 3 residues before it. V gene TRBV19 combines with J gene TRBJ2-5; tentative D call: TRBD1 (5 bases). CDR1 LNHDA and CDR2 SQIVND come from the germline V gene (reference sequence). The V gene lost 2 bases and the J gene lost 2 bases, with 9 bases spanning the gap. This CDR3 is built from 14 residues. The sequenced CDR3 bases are TGTGCCAGTAGTATATTGCAGGGACAAGAGACC. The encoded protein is CASSILQGQET. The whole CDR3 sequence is CASSILQGQETQYF.

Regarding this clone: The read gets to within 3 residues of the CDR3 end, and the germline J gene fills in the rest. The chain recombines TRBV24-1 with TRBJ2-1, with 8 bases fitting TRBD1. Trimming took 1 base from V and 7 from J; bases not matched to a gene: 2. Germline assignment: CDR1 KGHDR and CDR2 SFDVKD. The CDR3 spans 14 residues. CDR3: CATSDLRTGNEQFF. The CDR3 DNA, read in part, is TGTGCCACCAGTGATTTAAGGACAGGGAATGAG.

The sequenced CDR3 bases are TGTGCCAGCAGTTACTCAAGAGAATCGGGGGGC. Its protein is CASSYSRESGG. The full CDR3 is CASSYSRESGGYTF. This sequence joins TRBV6-2 or TRBV6-3 and TRBJ1-2; D ambiguous. Read sequence stops 3 residues before the CDR3 end, and the germline J gene provides the missing end. The CDR3 sequence is 14 residues long. Germline CDR1 MNHEY, CDR2 SVGEGT.

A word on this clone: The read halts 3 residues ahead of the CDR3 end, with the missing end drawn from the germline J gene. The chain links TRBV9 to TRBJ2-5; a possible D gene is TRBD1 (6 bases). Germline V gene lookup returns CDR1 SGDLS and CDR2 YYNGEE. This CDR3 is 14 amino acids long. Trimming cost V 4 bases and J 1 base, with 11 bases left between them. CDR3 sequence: CASSKGHSQETQYF. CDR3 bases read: TGTGCCAGCAGCAAGGGACATTCCCAAGAGACC.

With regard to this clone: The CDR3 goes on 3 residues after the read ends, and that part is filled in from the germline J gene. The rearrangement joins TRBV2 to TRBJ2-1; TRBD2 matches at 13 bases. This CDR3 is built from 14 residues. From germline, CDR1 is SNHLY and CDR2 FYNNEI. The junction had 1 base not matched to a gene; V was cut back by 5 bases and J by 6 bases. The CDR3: CASSTSGRGNEQFF. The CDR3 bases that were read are TGTGCCAGCAGTACTAGCGGGAGGGGCAATGAG.

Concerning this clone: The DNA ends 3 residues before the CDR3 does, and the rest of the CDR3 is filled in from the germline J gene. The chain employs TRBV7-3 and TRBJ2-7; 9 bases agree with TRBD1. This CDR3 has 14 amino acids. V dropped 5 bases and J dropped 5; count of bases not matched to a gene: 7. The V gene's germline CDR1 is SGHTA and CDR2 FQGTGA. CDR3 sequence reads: CASSLGQGNDEQYF. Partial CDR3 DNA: TGTGCCAGCAGCCTCGGACAGGGGAACGACGAG.

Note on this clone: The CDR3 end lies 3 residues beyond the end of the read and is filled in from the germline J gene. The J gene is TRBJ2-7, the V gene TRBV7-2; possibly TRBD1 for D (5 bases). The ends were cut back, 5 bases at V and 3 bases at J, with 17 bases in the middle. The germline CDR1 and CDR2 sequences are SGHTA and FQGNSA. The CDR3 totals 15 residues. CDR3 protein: CASSREQASLYEQYF. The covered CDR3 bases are TGTGCCAGCAGCAGGGAACAGGCCTCGCTCTACGAG.

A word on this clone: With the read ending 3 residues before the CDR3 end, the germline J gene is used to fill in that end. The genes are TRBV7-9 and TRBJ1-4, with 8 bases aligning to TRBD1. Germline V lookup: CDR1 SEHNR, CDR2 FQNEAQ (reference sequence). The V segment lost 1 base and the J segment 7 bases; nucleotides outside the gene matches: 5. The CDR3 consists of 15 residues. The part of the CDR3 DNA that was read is TGTGCCAGCAGCTTAGGATACAGGGGGAGTGAAAAA. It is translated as CASSLGYRGSEK. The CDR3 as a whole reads CASSLGYRGSEKLFF.

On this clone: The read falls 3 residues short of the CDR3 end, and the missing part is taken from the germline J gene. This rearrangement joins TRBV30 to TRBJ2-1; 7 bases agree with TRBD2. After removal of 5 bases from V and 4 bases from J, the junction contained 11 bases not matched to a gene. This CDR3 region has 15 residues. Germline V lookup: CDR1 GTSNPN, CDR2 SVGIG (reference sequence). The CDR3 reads CAWGKETSQYNEQFF. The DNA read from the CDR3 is TGTGCCTGGGGGAAGGAGACTAGCCAATACAATGAG.

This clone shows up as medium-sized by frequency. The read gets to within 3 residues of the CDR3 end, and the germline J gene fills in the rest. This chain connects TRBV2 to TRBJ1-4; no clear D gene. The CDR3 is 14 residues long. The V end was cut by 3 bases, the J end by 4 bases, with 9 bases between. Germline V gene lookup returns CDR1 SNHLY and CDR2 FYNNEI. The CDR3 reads CASSDGRFNEKLFF. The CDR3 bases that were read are TGTGCCAGCAGTGATGGTCGGTTTAATGAAAAA.

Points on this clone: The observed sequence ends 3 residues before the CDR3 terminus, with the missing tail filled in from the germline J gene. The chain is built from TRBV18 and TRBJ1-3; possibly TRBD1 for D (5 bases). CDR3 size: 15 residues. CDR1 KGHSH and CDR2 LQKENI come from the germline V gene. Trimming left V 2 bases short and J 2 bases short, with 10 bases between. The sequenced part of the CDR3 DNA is TGTGCCAGCTCACCAATGACAGCGACTGGAAACACC. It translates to CASSPMTATGNT. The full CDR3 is CASSPMTATGNTIYF.

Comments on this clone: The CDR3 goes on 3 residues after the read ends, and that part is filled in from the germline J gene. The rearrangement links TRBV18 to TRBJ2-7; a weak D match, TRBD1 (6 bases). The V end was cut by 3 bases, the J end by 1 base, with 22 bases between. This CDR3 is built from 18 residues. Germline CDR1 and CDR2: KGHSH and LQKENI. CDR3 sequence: CASSPGQGQRGRSYEQYF. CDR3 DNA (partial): TGTGCCAGCTCACCCGGGCAGGGGCAAAGGGGTAGGTCCTACGAG.

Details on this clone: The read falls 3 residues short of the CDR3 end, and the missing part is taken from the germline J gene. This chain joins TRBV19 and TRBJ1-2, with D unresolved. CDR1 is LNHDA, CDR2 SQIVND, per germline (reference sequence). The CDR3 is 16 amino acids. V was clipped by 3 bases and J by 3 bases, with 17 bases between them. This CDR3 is CASSMQSPHSDYGYTF. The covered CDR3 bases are TGTGCCAGTAGTATGCAAAGTCCCCATAGCGACTATGGC.

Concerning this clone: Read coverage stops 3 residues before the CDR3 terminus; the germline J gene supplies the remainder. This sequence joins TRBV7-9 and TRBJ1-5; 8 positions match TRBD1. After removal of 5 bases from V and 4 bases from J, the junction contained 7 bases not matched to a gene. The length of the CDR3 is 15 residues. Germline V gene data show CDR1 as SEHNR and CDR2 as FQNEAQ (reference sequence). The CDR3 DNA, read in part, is TGTGCCAGCAGCCCTGGACAGGGCGGGAATCAGCCC. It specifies CASSPGQGGNQP. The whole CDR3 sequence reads CASSPGQGGNQPQHF.

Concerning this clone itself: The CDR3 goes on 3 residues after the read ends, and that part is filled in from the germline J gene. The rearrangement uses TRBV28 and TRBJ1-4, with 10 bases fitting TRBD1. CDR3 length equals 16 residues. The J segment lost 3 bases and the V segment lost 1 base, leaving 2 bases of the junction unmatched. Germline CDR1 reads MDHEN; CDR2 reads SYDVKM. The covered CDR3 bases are TGTGCCAGCAGTTTATTGGGACAGGGGTCTAATGAAAAA. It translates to CASSLLGQGSNEK. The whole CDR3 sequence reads CASSLLGQGSNEKLFF.

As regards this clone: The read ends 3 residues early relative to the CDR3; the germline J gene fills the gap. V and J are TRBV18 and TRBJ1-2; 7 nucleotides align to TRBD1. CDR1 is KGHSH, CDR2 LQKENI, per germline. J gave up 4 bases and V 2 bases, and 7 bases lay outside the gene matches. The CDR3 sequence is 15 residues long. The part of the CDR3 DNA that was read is TGTGCCAGCTCACCAGGGACAGAGATGCCCTATGGC. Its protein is CASSPGTEMPYG. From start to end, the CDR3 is CASSPGTEMPYGYTF.

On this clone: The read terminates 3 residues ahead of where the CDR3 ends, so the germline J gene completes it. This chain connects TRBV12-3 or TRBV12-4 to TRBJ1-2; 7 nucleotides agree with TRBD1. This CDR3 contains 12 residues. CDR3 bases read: TGTGCCAGCAGTCTCGGACAGGCAGAC. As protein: CASSLGQAD. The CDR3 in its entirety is CASSLGQADYTF.

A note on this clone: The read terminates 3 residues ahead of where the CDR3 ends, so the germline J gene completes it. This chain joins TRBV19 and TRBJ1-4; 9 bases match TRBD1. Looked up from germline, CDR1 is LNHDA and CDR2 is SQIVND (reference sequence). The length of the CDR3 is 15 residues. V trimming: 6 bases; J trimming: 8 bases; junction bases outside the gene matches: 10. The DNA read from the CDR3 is TGTGCCAGTAGGCCCGGGACAGGGAGCTTAGAAAAA. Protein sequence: CASRPGTGSLEK. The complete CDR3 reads CASRPGTGSLEKLFF.